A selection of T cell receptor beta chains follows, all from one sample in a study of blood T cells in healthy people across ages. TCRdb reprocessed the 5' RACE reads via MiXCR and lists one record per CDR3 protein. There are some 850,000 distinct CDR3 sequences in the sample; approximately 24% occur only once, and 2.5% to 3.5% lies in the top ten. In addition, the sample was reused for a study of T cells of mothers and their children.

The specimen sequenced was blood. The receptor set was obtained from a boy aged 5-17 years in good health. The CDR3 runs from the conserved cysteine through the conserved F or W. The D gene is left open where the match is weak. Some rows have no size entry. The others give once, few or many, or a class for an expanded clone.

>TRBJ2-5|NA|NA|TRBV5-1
TGCGCCAGCAGCCCTATAGGTGGGCGGGGGCGACAAGAGACCCAGTACTTC
CASSPIGGRGRQETQYF
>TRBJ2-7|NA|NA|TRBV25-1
TGTGCCAGCAGTGAATCTACGCCACGGCAGTACTTC
CASSESTPRQYF
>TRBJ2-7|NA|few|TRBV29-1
TGCAGCGTTGAAGATGCCGTTAGCTACGAGCAGTACTTC
CSVEDAVSYEQYF
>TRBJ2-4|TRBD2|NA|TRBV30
TGTGCCTGGAGTGCCTCTAGCGGGGGGGCTTGGAACATTCAGTACTTC
CAWSASSGGAWNIQYF
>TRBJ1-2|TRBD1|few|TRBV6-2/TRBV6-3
TGTGCCAGCATTACCGGACAGGGCTCCTCCAACTATGGCTACACCTTC
CASITGQGSSNYGYTF
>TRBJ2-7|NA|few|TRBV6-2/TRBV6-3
TGTGCCAGCAGTTACTCGAAAAAGGACCGGGGAATTGACTCCTACGAGCAGTACTTC
CASSYSKKDRGIDSYEQYF
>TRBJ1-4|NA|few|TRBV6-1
TGTGCCAGCAGCCCACCGGTCGGGGTGGGAGAAAAACTGTTTTTT
CASSPPVGVGEKLFF
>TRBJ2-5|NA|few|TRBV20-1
TGCAGTGCTAGTCCCGGGACAGAGACCCAGTACTTC
CSASPGTETQYF
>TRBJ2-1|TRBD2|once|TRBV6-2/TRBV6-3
TGTGCCAGCAAACTAGCGGGAGGGATTACTAACAATGAGCAGTTCTTC
CASKLAGGITNNEQFF
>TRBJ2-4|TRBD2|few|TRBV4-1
TGCGCCAGCAGCCAGACGCGGGGGACTCGGGGAGAAAACATTCAGTACTTC
CASSQTRGTRGENIQYF
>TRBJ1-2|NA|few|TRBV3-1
TGTGCCAGCAGCCGGGAGACCCCGTCCAGCATGGGGGGCTACACCTTC
CASSRETPSSMGGYTF
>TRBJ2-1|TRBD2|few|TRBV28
TGTGCCAGCAGTCATCTCCGGGGGGGCTTAGCCCGTAGCTCCTACAATGAGCAGTTCTTC
CASSHLRGGLARSSYNEQFF
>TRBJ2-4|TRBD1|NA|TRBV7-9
TGTGCCAGCAGCTCGACAGGGCAAAACATTCAGTACTTC
CASSSTGQNIQYF
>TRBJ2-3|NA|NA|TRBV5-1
TGCGCCAGCAGCCAAGAGGGACAAAACACAGATACGCAGTATTTT
CASSQEGQNTDTQYF
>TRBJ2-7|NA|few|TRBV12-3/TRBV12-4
TGTGCCAGCAGTTTTACAGAATCCTACGAGCAGTACTTC
CASSFTESYEQYF
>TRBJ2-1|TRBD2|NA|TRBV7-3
TGTGCCAGCAGCCACCGCGGGGGGCCGGGAGATGAGCAGTTCTTC
CASSHRGGPGDEQFF
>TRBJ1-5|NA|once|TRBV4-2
TGTGCCAGCAGCCAAGGGCAGTTGGGGAGCAATCAGCCCCAGCATTTT
CASSQGQLGSNQPQHF
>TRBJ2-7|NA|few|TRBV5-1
TGCGCCAGCAGGCCGGGCAAAACCGCCTACGAGCAGTACTTC
CASRPGKTAYEQYF
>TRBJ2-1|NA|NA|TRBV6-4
TGTGCCAGCAGTGAGAGGCTTTCGTACAATGAGCAGTTCTTC
CASSERLSYNEQFF
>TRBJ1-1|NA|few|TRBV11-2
TGTGCCAGCAGCTCCCCGAGGGGGGATGAGGCTTTCTTT
CASSSPRGDEAFF
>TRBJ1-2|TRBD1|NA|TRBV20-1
TGCAGTGCTCCGGACAGGGGGGACTATGGCTACACCTTC
CSAPDRGDYGYTF
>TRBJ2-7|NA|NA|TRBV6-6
TGTGCCACCGCACTCCTCCAGGGAGGCCCCTACGAGCAGTACTTC
CATALLQGGPYEQYF
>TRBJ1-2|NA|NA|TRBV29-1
TGCAGCGTTGAAGATCCGGACGGAAGGTACCTGTATGGCTACACCTTC
CSVEDPDGRYLYGYTF
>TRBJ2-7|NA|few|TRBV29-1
TGCAGCGTCGCAGAGGATTCCTACGAGCAGTACTTC
CSVAEDSYEQYF
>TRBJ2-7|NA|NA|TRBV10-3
TGTGCCATCAGTGAACGGGGTGGGAAGGCCCACGAGCAGTACTTC
CAISERGGKAHEQYF
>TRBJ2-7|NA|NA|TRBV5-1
TGCGCCAGCAGCTTGGGGGGACAAATCTACGAGCAGTACTTC
CASSLGGQIYEQYF
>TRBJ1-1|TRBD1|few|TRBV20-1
TGCAGTGCTAGTAAGGGGGCTGGGAACACTGAAGCTTTCTTT
CSASKGAGNTEAFF
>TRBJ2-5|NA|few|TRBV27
TGTGCCAGCAGTCCATTCCCGGGCCAAGGAAAGGAGACCCAGTACTTC
CASSPFPGQGKETQYF
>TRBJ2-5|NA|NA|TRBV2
TGTGCCAGCAGTGAACTAGCCGGAGGAGAAGAGACCCAGTACTTC
CASSELAGGEETQYF
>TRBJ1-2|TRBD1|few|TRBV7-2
TGTGCCAGCAGCTTCCCCGGGACAGGGGTTGGCTACACCTTC
CASSFPGTGVGYTF
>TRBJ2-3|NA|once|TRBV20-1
TGCAGTGCTAGCCGGTTACCAGAGACAGATACGCAGTATTTT
CSASRLPETDTQYF
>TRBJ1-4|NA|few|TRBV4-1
TGCGCCAGCAGCAAAACCATAAATGAAAAACTGTTTTTT
CASSKTINEKLFF
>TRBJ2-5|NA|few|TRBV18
TGTGCCAGCTCACCACGGAGGGGGGAGACCCAGTACTTC
CASSPRRGETQYF
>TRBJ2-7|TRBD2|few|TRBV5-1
TGCGCCAGCAGCTCCTGGACTAGCGGTAGCGAGCAGTACTTC
CASSSWTSGSEQYF
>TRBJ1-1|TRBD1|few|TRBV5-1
TGCGCCAGCAGCTTAACGCCGGGACAGGATTTGAACACTGAAGCTTTCTTT
CASSLTPGQDLNTEAFF
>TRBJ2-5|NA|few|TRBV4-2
TGTGCCAGCAGCCAAGATATGAGAGGGGAAGAGACCCAGTACTTC
CASSQDMRGEETQYF
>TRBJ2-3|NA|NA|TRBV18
TGTGCCAGCTCACCACCGATAGCGGATACGCAGTATTTT
CASSPPIADTQYF
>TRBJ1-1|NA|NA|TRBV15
TGTGCCACCAGCAGTGCCACAGGGAACACTGAAGCTTTCTTT
CATSSATGNTEAFF
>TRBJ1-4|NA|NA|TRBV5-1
TGCGCCAGCAGCTTGGAGGGGGGCCGTAATGAAAAACTGTTTTTT
CASSLEGGRNEKLFF
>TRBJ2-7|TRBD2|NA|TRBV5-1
TGCGCCAGCGGATTCTCAGGACTAGCGGGTGAGCAGTACTTC
CASGFSGLAGEQYF
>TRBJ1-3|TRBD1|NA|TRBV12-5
TGTGCTAGTGGCCCTTCTGGACAGGACACCATATATTTT
CASGPSGQDTIYF
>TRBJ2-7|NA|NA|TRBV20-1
TGCAGTGCTAGAGGGGTCGGGGGGCAGTACTTC
CSARGVGGQYF
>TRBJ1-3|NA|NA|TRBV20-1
TGCAGTGCTCTAGGACTGCCAGAACGCTCTGGAAACACCATATATTTT
CSALGLPERSGNTIYF
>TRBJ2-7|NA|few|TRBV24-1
TGTGCCACCAGTGATCAAAGACAGGAACTCTCCTACGAGCAGTACTTC
CATSDQRQELSYEQYF
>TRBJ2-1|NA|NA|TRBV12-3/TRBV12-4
TGTGCCAGCAGTTTGTTAGAGTCTCGTTCCTACAATGAGCAGTTCTTC
CASSLLESRSYNEQFF
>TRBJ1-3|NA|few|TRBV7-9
TGTGTCAGCAGCCAGGACAGCTCTGGAAACACCATATATTTT
CVSSQDSSGNTIYF
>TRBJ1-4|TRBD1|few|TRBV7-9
TGTGCCAGCAGCTCGACCCTCCACAGGGGGGCTAATGAAAAACCGTTTTTT
CASSSTLHRGANEKPFF
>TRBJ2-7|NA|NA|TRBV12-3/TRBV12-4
TGTGCCAGCAGTTTCACAGTAGGCGAGCAGTACTTC
CASSFTVGEQYF
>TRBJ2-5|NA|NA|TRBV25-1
TGTGCCAGCAGTGTCTCGATTGCGGCAGGACTATACTTC
CASSVSIAAGLYF
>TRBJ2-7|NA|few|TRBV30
TGTGCCTGGAGTGACCTCTGGGGTCACGAGCAGTACTTC
CAWSDLWGHEQYF
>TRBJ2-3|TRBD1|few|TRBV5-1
TGCGCCAGCAGGGGACAGGGGGCGAGAGATACGCAGTATTTT
CASRGQGARDTQYF